What follows are 17 T cell receptor beta chains derived from one specimen sequenced in a study of cytomegalovirus exposure and HLA in healthy donors (dated by TCRdb to the late 2010s). Library method: the immunoSEQ multiplex PCR assay. Held by TCRdb, this immuneACCESS table contains in-frame sequences only and omits some clones. Under half of the omission traces to an unresolved V gene where checked; the cause of the rest is unknown. The sample table holds 250,000 to 300,000 clones, of which roughly 90% were seen once. Approximately 0.34% of the sample is in the top ten clones. The sequenced sample was PBMCs. Receptors were obtained from a woman aged 18-35 years in good health and CMV-seronegative.

The chain joins TRBV7-9 to TRBJ2-5, with 10 bases identical to TRBD1. Germline CDR1 and CDR2: SEHNR and FQNEAQ (reference sequence). The V and J ends lost 5 bases and 1 base, in that order; junction bases with no gene match: 4. The CDR3 sequence is 15 residues long. The CDR3 region is CASSQGQGTQETQYF. The CDR3 DNA is TGTGCCAGCAGCCAGGGACAGGGGACCCAAGAGACCCAGTACTTC.

This chain links TRBV6-1 with TRBJ2-7, with D possibly being TRBD2 (6 bases). With 0 bases removed from V and 7 bases from J, the gap between germline ends came to 10 bases. Germline CDR1 reads MNHNS; CDR2 reads SASEGT. The CDR3 extends over 13 amino acids. CDR3 sequence (DNA): TGTGCCAGCAGTGAAGCTGCGGCGGGGGAGCAGTACTTC. As protein: CASSEAAAGEQYF.

The rearrangement joins TRBV9 to TRBJ1-6; 7 bases line up with TRBD1. Trimming at V came to 0 bases and at J to 7 bases, leaving 7 bases not matched to a gene. The CDR3 runs to 16 residues. Germline CDR1 reads SGDLS; CDR2 reads YYNGEE. CDR3 DNA sequence: TGTGCCAGCAGCGTAGCCCCGGACAGGAAGAATTCACCCCTCCACTTT. Protein: CASSVAPDRKNSPLHF.

The CDR3 bases are TGCGCCAGCAGCCAAGTACAGGAGAACACTGAAGCTTTCTTT. Translated, it gives CASSQVQENTEAFF. The chain carries TRBV4-3 and TRBJ1-1; maybe TRBD1 (5 bases). The CDR3 totals 14 residues. V was shortened by 1 base and J by 1 base, with 7 bases between the two germline ends. CDR1 and CDR2 from the germline V gene are LGHNA and YSLEER.

V usage is TRBV7-2 and J usage is TRBJ2-2; 9 bases map to TRBD2. The V gene's germline CDR1 is SGHTA and CDR2 FQGNSA. V was pared by 3 bases and J by 6 bases, with 8 bases of the junction left unmatched. The CDR3 consists of 16 residues. CDR3: CASSLVLASGAGELFF. The CDR3 nucleotides read TGTGCCAGCAGCTTGGTTTTGGCTAGCGGGGCCGGGGAGCTGTTTTTT.

Worth noting for this clone: At one of its ends the junction is not consistent with the germline gene, which may arise from a read error. V usage is TRBV4-1 and J usage is TRBJ1-1; D is perhaps TRBD1 (6 bases). The germline CDR1 and CDR2 sequences are MGHRA and YSYEKL. The CDR3 extends over 13 amino acids. CDR3 protein: CASSTQGNAEAFF. The CDR3 DNA reads as TGCGCCAGCAGCACTCAGGGGAACGCTGAAGCTTTCTTT.

A note on this clone: Sequence at one end of the junction differs from germline and may be a read error. This chain links TRBV7-7 with TRBJ2-5; 7 nucleotides line up with TRBD2. Looked up from germline, CDR1 is SSHAT and CDR2 is FNYEAQ (reference sequence). This CDR3 is 14 amino acids long. The CDR3 is CASSRNSGEETQYF. The CDR3 DNA is TGTGCTAGCAGCCGGAACAGCGGGGAAGAGACCCAGTACTTC.

The rearrangement joins TRBV19 to TRBJ2-7; D gene ambiguous. The CDR3 covers 13 residues. The V and J ends lost 3 bases and 0 bases respectively, with 6 bases between them. CDR1 and CDR2 (germline): LNHDA, SQIVND (reference sequence). The CDR3 sequence: CASSMGFSYEQYF. In DNA form, the CDR3 reads TGTGCCAGTAGTATGGGCTTCTCCTACGAGCAGTACTTC. Using reference TRBV19 and TRBJ2-7 for the parts outside the CDR3, the full variable domain is DGGITQSPKYLFRKEGQNVTLSCEQNLNHDAMYWYRQDPGQGLRLIYYSQIVNDFQKGDIAEGYSVSREKKESFPLTVTSAQKNPTAFYLCASSMGFSYEQYFGPGTRLTVT.

The rearrangement uses TRBV27 and TRBJ1-5; D not resolved. V lost 5 bases and J lost 7, with 12 bases in between. This CDR3 region has 13 residues. Germline V gives CDR1 MNHEY, CDR2 SMNVEV (reference sequence). The CDR3 sequence: CASSLTYFQPQHF. The DNA for the CDR3 is TGTGCCAGCAGTCTGACATATTTCCAGCCCCAGCATTTT.

The chain has TRBV6-6 and TRBJ2-7, with 7 bases that match TRBD2. The length of the CDR3 is 14 residues. Germline V gene data show CDR1 as MNHNY and CDR2 as SVGAGI (reference sequence). Germline trimming cut 6 bases from V and 0 bases from J; bases unmatched to any gene: 5. The CDR3 DNA is TGTGCCAGCAGGGGGGGGGAGAGCTCCTACGAGCAGTACGTC. Its translation is CASRGGESSYEQYV.

The rearrangement joins TRBV2 to TRBJ2-7, with D perhaps matching TRBD1 (5 bases). The CDR3 runs to 14 residues. CDR1 is SNHLY and CDR2 is FYNNEI in the germline V gene. V shed 3 bases and J shed 2 bases, with 11 bases lying between them. CDR3 coding DNA: TGTGCCAGCAGTGAGCTACAGGTACCCTACGAGCAGTACGTC. It yields the protein CASSELQVPYEQYV.

The rearrangement joins TRBV18 to TRBJ1-1; no clear D. The CDR3 has 16 residues. V was shortened by 3 bases and J by 3 bases, with 17 bases between the two germline ends. CDR1 and CDR2 (germline): KGHSH, LQKENI. This CDR3 is CASSPPTSRAYTEAFF. Written as DNA, the CDR3 is TGTGCCAGCTCACCCCCTACTTCGCGGGCTTACACTGAAGCTTTCTTT. The full variable domain, with the rest looked up from reference TRBV18 and TRBJ1-1, is NAGVMQNPRHLVRRRGQEARLRCSPMKGHSHVYWYRQLPEEGLKFMVYLQKENIIDESGMPKERFSAEFPKEGPSILRIQQVVRGDSAAYFCASSPPTSRAYTEAFFGQGTRLTVV.

The rearrangement links TRBV7-7 to TRBJ2-7; 8 positions match TRBD2. Trimming cost V 10 bases and J 5 bases; bases outside gene matches: 7. The CDR3 covers 12 residues. The V gene's germline CDR1 is SSHAT and CDR2 FNYEAQ (reference sequence). CDR3 protein: CANTGLVDEQYV. The CDR3 DNA sequence: TGTGCCAACACGGGACTAGTGGACGAGCAGTACGTC.

The V gene is TRBV27, the J gene TRBJ1-6; no clear D. The ends were cut back, 2 bases at V and 10 bases at J, with 18 bases in the middle. The CDR3 contains 16 residues. Germline CDR1 reads MNHEY; CDR2 reads SMNVEV (reference sequence). Written as DNA, the CDR3 is TGTGCCAGCAGTTTAAATGGCGGCGGGCGGTCCTCACCCCTCCACTTT. It specifies CASSLNGGGRSSPLHF.

The V call is TRBV5-5, the J call TRBJ1-2; 8 bases match TRBD1. The CDR3 sequence is 17 residues long. Germline V CDR1 and CDR2: SGHKS, YYEKEE (reference sequence). J lost 8 bases, V lost 0 bases, and 15 bases had no gene match. This CDR3 reads CASSLAWQGAIRGGYTF. CDR3 coding DNA: TGTGCCAGCAGCTTGGCGTGGCAGGGGGCTATTCGAGGAGGCTACACCTTC.

This clone is a singleton in its sample. The chain recombines TRBV5-1 with TRBJ2-2, with 11 bases matching TRBD1. The CDR3 is 17 residues long. CDR1 and CDR2 (germline): SGHRS, YFSETQ. V shed 0 bases, J shed 6 bases, and the junction held 7 bases outside the gene matches. The CDR3 loop reads CASSLDGTGGIAGELFF. DNA of the CDR3: TGCGCCAGCAGCTTGGATGGGACAGGGGGGATAGCCGGGGAGCTGTTTTTT.

The rearrangement joins TRBV7-9 to TRBJ1-1, with a weak D call TRBD1 (5 bases). This CDR3 contains 11 residues. The germline V gene encodes CDR1 SEHNR and CDR2 FQNEAQ (reference sequence). Trimming removed 4 bases at V and 7 bases at J, with 7 bases between. The CDR3 DNA is TGTGCCAGCAGCTCGACAGATGAAGCTTTCTTT. Protein: CASSSTDEAFF.